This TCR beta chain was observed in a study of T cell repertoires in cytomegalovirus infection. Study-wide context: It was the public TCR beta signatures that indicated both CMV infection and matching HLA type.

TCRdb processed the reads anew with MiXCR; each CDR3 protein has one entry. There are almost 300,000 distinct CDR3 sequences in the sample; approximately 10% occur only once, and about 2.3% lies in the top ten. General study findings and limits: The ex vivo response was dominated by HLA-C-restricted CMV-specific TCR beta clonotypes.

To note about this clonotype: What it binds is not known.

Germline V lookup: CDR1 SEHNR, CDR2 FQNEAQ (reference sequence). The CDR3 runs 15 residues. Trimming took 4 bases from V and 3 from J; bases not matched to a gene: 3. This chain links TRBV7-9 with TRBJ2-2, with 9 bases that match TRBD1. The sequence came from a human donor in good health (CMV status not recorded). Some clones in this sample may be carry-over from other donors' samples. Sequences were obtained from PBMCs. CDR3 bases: TGTGCCAGCAGCTATCGGACAGGGGACACCGGGGAGCTGTTTTTT. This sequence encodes CASSYRTGDTGELFF.